The clone carrying this TCR beta chain was counted once. Its cognate antigen is unknown. The data were taken from a study of cytomegalovirus exposure and HLA in healthy donors. Whole-study findings and limits: A highly shared variant cluster was judged a likely technical artifact. One variant, a missense change in DCLRE1C, was linked in a later analysis to TCR beta V- and J-gene trimming.

PCR used 60 Vbeta primers and 13 Jbeta primers. Measured with immunoSEQ multiplex PCR; TCRdb has only the in-frame clones, and not every one. Among 100,000 to 150,000 clones, approximately 80% were seen once, and the ten largest hold around 0.7%. The source material was PBMCs. This receptor was taken from a young man in good health and CMV-seronegative.

The CDR3 sequence: CASSRTTEGAFF. CDR3 nucleotide sequence: TGTGCCAGCAGCCGGACGACCGAGGGCGCTTTCTTT. J is TRBJ1-1 and V is TRBV4-2; no definite D call. The CDR3 covers 12 residues. Trimming took off 4 bases at V and 11 bases at J, with 14 bases between the two ends. CDR1 is LGHNA, CDR2 YNFKEQ, per germline.